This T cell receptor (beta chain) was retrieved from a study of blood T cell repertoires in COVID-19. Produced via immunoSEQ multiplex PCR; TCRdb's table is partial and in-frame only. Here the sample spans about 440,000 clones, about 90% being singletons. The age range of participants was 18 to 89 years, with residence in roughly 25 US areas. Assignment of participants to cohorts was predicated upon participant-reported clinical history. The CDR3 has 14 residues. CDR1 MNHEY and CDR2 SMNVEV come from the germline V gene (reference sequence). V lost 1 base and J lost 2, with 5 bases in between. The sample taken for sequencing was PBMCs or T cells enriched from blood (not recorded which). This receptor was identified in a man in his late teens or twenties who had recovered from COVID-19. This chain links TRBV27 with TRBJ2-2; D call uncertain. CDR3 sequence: CASSLWANTGELFF. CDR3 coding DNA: TGTGCCAGCAGTTTATGGGCAAACACCGGGGAGCTGTTTTTT.